The sequence of this TCR beta chain was determined in a study of CD8 T cells in ankylosing spondylitis. 5'-RACE, quantitative and with molecular barcodes, yielded the TCR beta libraries. TCRdb recomputed calls from the 5' RACE reads with MiXCR, one row per CDR3 protein. This sample has roughly 160,000 distinct CDR3 sequences, with around 10% found just once. Whole-study findings and limits: Significant enrichment of disease-linked clones was reported in matched ankylosing spondylitis synovial fluid. Among TCR beta sequences, a motif of eight highly homologous variants appeared characteristic of ankylosing spondylitis blood.

As to this clonotype: The antigen is undetermined.

This receptor was obtained from a male donor with ankylosing spondylitis or in good health (not recorded which). Sequenced sample: blood, either unsorted or a sorted T cell fraction (not recorded which).

Here the CDR3 reads CASSLNRVDTEAFF. CDR3 DNA sequence: TGTGCCAGCAGTTTAAACAGGGTGGACACTGAAGCTTTCTTT. V usage is TRBV12-3 or TRBV12-4 and J usage is TRBJ1-1; weak D call: TRBD1 (6 bases). Trimming pared 2 bases from V and 3 bases from J, leaving 10 bases between. The CDR3 runs to 14 residues.